One sample yielded the 24 T cell receptor beta chains listed below, sequenced in a study of blood T cell repertoires in COVID-19 (dated by TCRdb to about 2020). The library was obtained by the immunoSEQ multiplex PCR assay. The table was pulled from immuneACCESS by TCRdb, which kept in-frame rearrangements only. Such tables lose some clones; where checked, under half of the loss comes from unresolved V genes, and the rest has no known cause. The sample table contains about 250,000 clones; only one count was recorded for roughly 80% of them. Roughly 10% of the sample is held by the ten biggest clonotypes. Material for sequencing was peripheral blood. Every receptor here comes from an elderly man with acute or convalescent COVID-19.

The gene calls are TRBV27 and TRBJ2-7; D may be TRBD2 (6 bases). The CDR3 consists of 15 residues. The V gene lost 8 bases and the J gene lost 3 bases, with 20 bases spanning the gap. Germline CDR1 reads MNHEY; CDR2 reads SMNVEV (reference sequence). The CDR3 spells CASRPGRSSFYEQYF. The CDR3 nucleotides are TGTGCCAGCCGCCCGGGGAGGTCCTCATTCTACGAGCAGTACTTC.

The V call is TRBV6-5, the J call TRBJ1-1; 7 bases line up with TRBD1. Trimming cost V 5 bases and J 4 bases; bases outside gene matches: 7. Germline values: CDR1 MNHEY, CDR2 SVGAGI. The CDR3 is 14 amino acids. The CDR3 is CASSPHRGSTEAFF. The CDR3 DNA is TGTGCCAGCAGTCCCCACAGGGGTAGCACTGAAGCTTTCTTT.

In this sample, this clone turned up a few times. Written as DNA, the CDR3 is TGTGCCAGATTCTCCAGGGGTCAGACCCAGTACTTC. Translation: CARFSRGQTQYF. The chain carries TRBV2 and TRBJ2-5; TRBD1 is a possible D gene (6 bases). The CDR3 is 12 amino acids. Trimming stripped 9 bases from V and 6 bases from J, with 14 bases between. Germline V gene sequence: CDR1 SNHLY, CDR2 FYNNEI.

J is TRBJ2-6 and V is TRBV5-1; possible D gene TRBD1, 5 bases. The V end was cut by 0 bases, the J end by 12 bases, with 10 bases between. Germline CDR1 reads SGHRS; CDR2 reads YFSETQ. The CDR3 loop spans 13 amino acids. CDR3 DNA: TGCGCCAGCAGCTTGGAAGGACAAAGCGTCCTGACTTTC. Its translation is CASSLEGQSVLTF.

This clone was picked up one time. The CDR3 nucleotides read TGTGCCAGCAGCGTAGCCCCCAGAGCGGAGGAGCAGTTCTTC. Encoded protein: CASSVAPRAEEQFF. The chain combines TRBV9 with TRBJ2-1; a weak D match, TRBD2 (5 bases). The V and J ends lost 0 bases and 10 bases respectively, with 14 bases between them. The CDR3 contains 14 residues. In germline, CDR1 is SGDLS, CDR2 YYNGEE.

The rearrangement links TRBV19 to TRBJ2-7; 9 positions match TRBD1. CDR1 LNHDA and CDR2 SQIVND come from the germline V gene (reference sequence). Germline trimming cut 3 bases from V and 2 bases from J; bases unmatched to any gene: 5. There are 15 residues in the CDR3. The CDR3 reads CASSIRDRATYEQYF. CDR3 nucleotides: TGTGCCAGTAGTATCAGGGACAGGGCTACCTACGAGCAGTACTTC.

This chain uses TRBV6-8 with TRBJ2-1; 11 bases agree with TRBD2. V shed 0 bases, J shed 4 bases, and the junction held 8 bases outside the gene matches. Looked up from germline, CDR1 is MNHGY and CDR2 is SAAAGT. The CDR3 runs to 18 residues. CDR3 amino acids: CASSYSIPGLAAYNEQFF. The CDR3 region has the DNA TGTGCCAGCAGTTACTCGATCCCGGGACTAGCGGCTTACAATGAGCAGTTCTTC.

The rearrangement uses TRBV12-3 or TRBV12-4 and TRBJ1-6, with 8 bases lining up with TRBD1. With V trimmed by 7 bases and J by 9 bases, 5 bases remained unmatched. There are 13 residues in the CDR3. This CDR3 is CASTPQGGSPLHF. CDR3 DNA sequence: TGTGCCAGCACCCCACAGGGGGGTTCACCCCTCCACTTT.

The chain carries TRBV25-1 and TRBJ2-5; TRBD1 aligns across 10 bases. CDR3 length: 16 amino acids. Per germline, CDR1 MGHDK and CDR2 SYGVNS. Trimming took 4 bases from V and 6 from J; bases not matched to a gene: 11. CDR3 bases: TGTGCCAGCAGTGCCCGGGACAGGGGATTTCAGAAGACCCAGTACTTC. Translating gives CASSARDRGFQKTQYF. The full variable domain, completed using reference TRBV25-1 and TRBJ2-5, is EADIYQTPRYLVIGTGKKITLECSQTMGHDKMYWYQQDPGMELHLIHYSYGVNSTEKGDLSSESTVSRIRTEHFPLTLESARPSHTSQYLCASSARDRGFQKTQYFGPGTRLLVL.

The V call is TRBV11-2, the J call TRBJ2-1; D not certain. V was shortened by 4 bases and J by 6 bases, with 10 bases between the two germline ends. CDR1 is SGHAT, CDR2 FQNNGV, per germline. This CDR3 spans 13 amino acids. CDR3 sequence reads: CASSSTPGNEQFF. Written as DNA, the CDR3 is TGTGCCAGCAGCTCAACGCCAGGCAATGAGCAGTTCTTC.

The V call is TRBV10-3, the J call TRBJ2-7, with D tentatively TRBD1 (6 bases). CDR1 and CDR2 from the germline V gene are ENHRY and SYGVKD. The V end lost 2 bases, the J end lost 3 bases, and 14 bases lay between the germline ends. The CDR3 has 15 amino acids. The DNA for the CDR3 is TGTGCCATCAGTGAGGCAGGGGTGCCCTTCTACGAGCAGTACTTC. Amino acids: CAISEAGVPFYEQYF.

V usage is TRBV28 and J usage is TRBJ1-1; 11 bases line up with TRBD1. Germline CDR1 and CDR2: MDHEN and SYDVKM. Trimming cost V 4 bases and J 0 bases; bases outside gene matches: 7. This CDR3 comprises 17 residues. CDR3 DNA: TGTGCCAGCAGTTCCCTCGGACAGGGGGCAGTGAACACTGAAGCTTTCTTT. Its translation: CASSSLGQGAVNTEAFF.

V is TRBV11-2 and J is TRBJ2-5; maybe TRBD2 (5 bases). Germline values: CDR1 SGHAT, CDR2 FQNNGV. V lost 2 bases and J lost 6, with 13 bases in between. The CDR3 runs 14 residues. The CDR3 sequence is CASSLYGERKTQYF. In DNA form, the CDR3 reads TGTGCCAGCAGCTTATACGGGGAGAGGAAGACCCAGTACTTC.

This chain joins TRBV7-2 and TRBJ1-2; D is possibly TRBD1 (5 bases). Trimming removed 0 bases at V and 4 bases at J, with 9 bases between. Germline CDR1 reads SGHTA; CDR2 reads FQGNSA. The CDR3 covers 14 residues. CDR3 sequence (DNA): TGTGCCAGCAGCTTAGCGCGGGGACGCTATGGCTACACCTTC. Protein: CASSLARGRYGYTF.

The rearrangement links TRBV19 to TRBJ1-4, with a weak D call TRBD1 (5 bases). CDR1 is LNHDA, CDR2 SQIVND, per germline (reference sequence). The CDR3 covers 12 residues. V lost 6 bases and J 8 bases, leaving 10 bases between the germline ends. CDR3 amino acids: CASSLRGEKLFF. Written as DNA, the CDR3 is TGTGCCAGTAGCCTACGGGGGGAAAAACTGTTTTTT.

The CDR3 protein is CASSLTDPNTGELFF. The CDR3 DNA reads as TGTGCCAGCTCACTGACAGACCCGAACACCGGGGAGCTGTTTTTT. V gene TRBV18 combines with J gene TRBJ2-2, with D possibly being TRBD1 (5 bases). The CDR3 is 15 amino acids. Trimming stripped 4 bases from V and 0 bases from J, with 9 bases between. CDR1 and CDR2 (germline): KGHSH, LQKENI.

This chain uses TRBV2 with TRBJ1-2, with 11 positions matching TRBD1. V shed 1 base and J 6 bases; nucleotides not matched to a gene: 7. Germline CDR1 is SNHLY and CDR2 is FYNNEI. This CDR3 is built from 16 residues. The CDR3 sequence is CASSEEDRGLSDGYTF. The CDR3, as DNA: TGTGCCAGCAGTGAAGAGGACAGGGGGCTGAGCGATGGCTACACCTTC.

The sample holds one count of this clone. The CDR3 bases are TGTGCCAGCAGCCAAGATTCAGGAGCGGGAGAACCCGCCTACGAGCAGTACTTC. Translation gives CASSQDSGAGEPAYEQYF. This chain joins TRBV4-2 and TRBJ2-7, with 8 bases that match TRBD2. Germline CDR1 reads LGHNA; CDR2 reads YNFKEQ. This CDR3 comprises 18 residues. V trimming: 0 bases; J trimming: 2 bases; junction bases outside the gene matches: 12.

The V and J genes are TRBV9 and TRBJ2-1; 12 bases line up with TRBD2. Trimming cost V 2 bases and J 7 bases; bases outside gene matches: 10. CDR3 size: 17 residues. From germline, CDR1 is SGDLS and CDR2 YYNGEE. CDR3: CASSVLPLAGGPNEQFF. CDR3 coding DNA: TGTGCCAGCAGCGTTCTGCCCCTAGCGGGAGGGCCAAATGAGCAGTTCTTC.

This clone was recorded only once. The gene calls are TRBV5-1 and TRBJ1-1, with a tentative D call TRBD1 (5 bases). V was cut by 0 bases and J by 2 bases, with 14 bases left in between. This CDR3 region has 16 residues. Germline V gene sequence: CDR1 SGHRS, CDR2 YFSETQ. CDR3 nucleotides: TGCGCCAGCAGCTTGGGGACCGTGACAGTTAACACTGAAGCTTTCTTT. It yields the protein CASSLGTVTVNTEAFF.

The sample holds a few counts of this clone. The chain joins TRBV7-2 to TRBJ2-7; 9 nucleotides line up with TRBD1. The length of the CDR3 is 14 residues. Germline V gives CDR1 SGHTA, CDR2 FQGNSA. With 5 bases clipped from V and 3 bases from J, the junction kept 5 bases outside the gene matches. Written as DNA, the CDR3 is TGTGCCAGCAGCCTCGGGACAGGGAACTACGAGCAGTACTTC. Translation: CASSLGTGNYEQYF.

This sequence joins TRBV7-9 and TRBJ1-4; 7 bases are shared with TRBD1. J gave up 0 bases and V 6 bases, and 10 bases lay outside the gene matches. The V gene's germline CDR1 is SEHNR and CDR2 FQNEAQ (reference sequence). There are 17 residues in the CDR3. The CDR3 loop reads CASRWTGGGATNEKLFF. The CDR3 bases are TGTGCCAGCAGATGGACAGGTGGGGGTGCAACTAATGAAAAACTGTTTTTT.

The chain is built from TRBV19 and TRBJ2-7; D is unresolved. Germline values: CDR1 LNHDA, CDR2 SQIVND (reference sequence). CDR3 size: 16 residues. V lost 1 base to trimming and J lost 0 bases, with 13 bases between them. The CDR3 DNA follows: TGTGCCAGTAGTATAGCCGGAGTCGTTAGCTCCTACGAGCAGTACTTC. It is translated as CASSIAGVVSSYEQYF.

This clone was observed once. The genes are TRBV18 and TRBJ1-3, with 9 positions matching TRBD1. This CDR3 has 16 amino acids. CDR1 and CDR2 from the germline V gene are KGHSH and LQKENI. The J segment lost 0 bases and the V segment lost 4 bases, leaving 4 bases of the junction unmatched. The CDR3 DNA reads TGTGCCAGCTCACGGGACAGGGATTACTCTGGAAACACCATATATTTT. This sequence encodes CASSRDRDYSGNTIYF.